This paragraph covers one T cell receptor (beta chain) sequence. Its antigen is currently unknown. A much larger clone sits a single nucleotide away, making a read error possible. Sequencing started from total RNA isolated from unfractionated whole blood. This CDR3 is 15 amino acids long. Germline loops: CDR1 LGHNA, CDR2 YSLEER. V shed 2 bases and J shed 0 bases, with 10 bases lying between them. The study used a library that attached unique molecular identifiers to individual cDNA molecules. In the original analysis: Per-sample TCR counts ranged from about 20,000 to 690,600, median around 88,000. One entry per CDR3 protein, called by TCRdb with MiXCR from the reads. None of the V and J calls come from the authors' own analysis; TCRdb made them. The table has about 120,000 distinct CDR3 sequences, more than 8.5% seen once; the top ten hold about 1.4%. The data originate from a study of human T cells and chemical hapten exposure.

Study conclusions and caveats: After DPC sensitization, TCRs above 1 in 1000 frequency showed no change.

The TCR originated in a human donor in good health. Some clones in this sample may be carry-over from other donors' samples. The J gene is TRBJ1-2, the V gene TRBV4-3; the D gene is possibly TRBD1 (5 bases). Input material: whole blood. As DNA, the CDR3 is TGCGCCAGCAGCCAACAGACAGCCACTAACTATGGCTACACCTTC. It encodes CASSQQTATNYGYTF.